This entry concerns a single TCR beta chain. Its matching antigen is unknown. This CDR3 has 15 residues. The V segment lost 5 bases and the J segment 3 bases; nucleotides outside the gene matches: 8. CDR1 and CDR2 from the germline V gene are SGHNT and YENEEA. PCR employed 60 Vbeta and 13 Jbeta primers. TCRdb's copy holds only in-frame clones and misses some; the assay was immunoSEQ multiplex PCR. The data show tens of thousands of clones, with 60% to 65% seen just once and 2% to 2.5% held by the top ten. These data belong to a study of cytomegalovirus exposure and HLA in healthy donors. Study-wide points: For most TCR beta V segments, an earlier analysis put the productive rate at about 90% or about 30% of the time.

Sequenced input: PBMCs. The chain links TRBV11-3 to TRBJ2-3; TRBD1 agrees at 7 bases. This TCR was sampled from a human donor in good health. The CDR3 region is CASSPTGEITDTQYF. The CDR3, as DNA: TGTGCCAGCAGCCCTACAGGGGAGATAACAGATACGCAGTATTTT.